This T cell receptor (beta chain) stems from a study of blood T cells in healthy people across ages. Study conclusions and caveats: A strong correlation between TCR beta diversity and naive T cell percentage was seen.

V was pared by 0 bases and J by 6 bases, with 8 bases between. The CDR3 sequence is 13 residues long. Per the germline V gene, CDR1 is LNHNV and CDR2 is YYDKDF (reference sequence). Concerning this clonotype: Its antigen is unknown.

A sample-barcoded 5' primer and a J-beta primer mix were used in a second PCR of about 6 to 11 cycles. TCRdb independently ran MiXCR on the 5' RACE reads; one entry per CDR3 protein. The data show about 1.4 million distinct CDR3 sequences, 59% seen once. The TCR sequence derives from a man aged 18 to 30 in good health. V and J are TRBV15 and TRBJ1-1, with D unresolved. The sample taken for sequencing was blood. CDR3: CATSRDGLAEAFF. Written as DNA, the CDR3 is TGTGCCACCAGCAGAGATGGTCTCGCTGAAGCTTTCTTT.